The T cell receptor (beta chain) described here comes from a study of CD8+ T cells in alopecia areata. Sorting used CD4, CD8alpha, NKG2D, NKG2ACE and other markers on pooled cutaneous lymph node cells. This clone was counted between two and nine times. Gene names refer to mouse genes. The observed sequence ends 4 residues before the CDR3 terminus, with the missing tail filled in from the germline J gene. RNA extraction and reverse transcription yielded cDNA as sequencing template. The repertoire was sequenced with immunoSEQ multiplex PCR; TCRdb's copy has only in-frame clones and lacks some. The specimen has under 350,000 clones, none found just once. The CDR3 totals 15 residues. The germline gives CDR1 NSHNY, CDR2 SYGAGN. Germline trimming cut 2 bases from V and 1 base from J; bases unmatched to any gene: 3.

The receptor comes from a C3H/HeJ mouse with alopecia areata. The MHC haplotype of the strain is H2-k. Sample: CD4+ T cells sorted from a lymph node. The chain uses TRBV13-1 and TRBJ2-3; TRBD1 aligns across 8 bases. The sequenced part of the CDR3 DNA is TGTGCCAGCAGTGAGCTGGGACAGGGTGCAGAA. Translation: CASSELGQGAE. The entire CDR3 sequence reads CASSELGQGAETLYF.